This is a list of T cell receptor beta chains from one sample in a study of PD-1 blockade in classical Hodgkin lymphoma. Some clones are missing from TCRdb's copy, which holds only in-frame ones; the method was immunoSEQ multiplex PCR. The sample lists fewer than 90,000 clones; about nine tenths were seen once. The sample consisted of peripheral blood mononuclear cells (PBMCs), taken at baseline. These receptors were obtained from a human donor with classical Hodgkin lymphoma. Each CDR3 is given with its conserved first and last residue. D genes are given only for firm matches. Clone size is shown for a subset of rows, as once, few, many or a class of expanded clone.

d_call,v_call,clone_size,j_call,cdr3_nt,cdr3_aa
.,TRBV5-5,.,TRBJ2-5,TGTGCCAGCAGGGGGACGAGAGGGGCCCAGTACTTC,CASRGTRGAQYF
.,TRBV19,.,TRBJ1-4,TGTGCCACCCCGCCCGACAGTTCGACTAATGAAAAACTGTTTTTT,CATPPDSSTNEKLFF
.,TRBV28,.,TRBJ1-5,TGTGCCAGCAGTTTATTCCGGGAGGTCAACAATCAGCCCCAGCATTTT,CASSLFREVNNQPQHF
.,TRBV7-9,.,TRBJ2-3,TGTGCCAGCAGCTTAGTACAGGGAGGAGATACGCAGTATTTT,CASSLVQGGDTQYF
.,TRBV7-2,.,TRBJ1-2,TGTGCCAGCAGCGGATACTATGGCTACACCTTC,CASSGYYGYTF
TRBD2,TRBV6-5,.,TRBJ2-1,TGTGCCAGCAGTCCCGGACTAGCGGGCTACAATGAGCAGTTCTTC,CASSPGLAGYNEQFF
TRBD2,TRBV29-1,.,TRBJ2-7,TGCAGCGTGGGGGAGGGTGGAGGAACTTACTCCTACGAGCAGTACTTC,CSVGEGGGTYSYEQYF
.,TRBV19,.,TRBJ1-2,TGTGCCAGTAGTATGAACAGGGACTATGGCTACACCTTC,CASSMNRDYGYTF
TRBD2,TRBV27,.,TRBJ2-2,TGTGCCAGCACTTCGGATCCGGGAGGCCAGCTGTTTTTT,CASTSDPGGQLFF
TRBD1,TRBV6-5,few,TRBJ1-1,TGTGCCAGCAGTTACTCAGACAGGGTGGACACTGAAGCTTTCTTT,CASSYSDRVDTEAFF
.,TRBV25-1,.,TRBJ1-4,TGTGCCAGCAGTGGGCTACAGGGTAGGCGTGAAAAACTGTTTTTT,CASSGLQGRREKLFF
TRBD2,TRBV5-3,.,TRBJ2-1,TGTGCCAGAAGCCAAAGACATTTGACTAGCGAAACGTACAATGAGCAGTTCTTC,CARSQRHLTSETYNEQFF
.,TRBV19,.,TRBJ1-1,TGTGCCAGTAGTATATTGGGGCAGAACACTGAAGCTTTCTTT,CASSILGQNTEAFF
.,TRBV19,.,TRBJ2-1,TGTGCCAGTAGTATAACGGGGGACCTCTACAATGAGCAGTTCTTC,CASSITGDLYNEQFF
TRBD2,TRBV10-1,.,TRBJ2-5,TGCGCCAGCAGTCGACGGGAGGGCCGAACTGAGACCCAGTACTTC,CASSRREGRTETQYF
.,TRBV10-3,.,TRBJ1-1,TGTGCCATCAGTGAGTTCCATGCACCTATGGGGACTGAAGCTTTCTTT,CAISEFHAPMGTEAFF
.,TRBV6-6,.,TRBJ1-1,TGTGCCAGCAGTTCGACAGGTGAAGCTTTCTTT,CASSSTGEAFF
.,TRBV6-5,.,TRBJ1-3,TGTGCCAGCAGTTACGAAGACAACACCATATATTTT,CASSYEDNTIYF
TRBD1,TRBV19,few,TRBJ2-7,TGTGCCAGCGGACAGGGGTTGGCCTACGAGCAGTACTTC,CASGQGLAYEQYF
TRBD2,TRBV30,.,TRBJ2-7,TGTGCCTGGAGTAAGACTAGCGGGAAGATCTACGAGCAGTACTTC,CAWSKTSGKIYEQYF
TRBD1,TRBV7-9,.,TRBJ1-1,TGTGCCAGCAGCTTTTTGTGGACAGGGAACACTGAAGCTTTCTTT,CASSFLWTGNTEAFF
TRBD1,TRBV7-9,.,TRBJ1-4,TGTGCCAGCAGCCCGAAGATGGGGACAGGGGGCTTCGATGAAAAACTGTTTTTT,CASSPKMGTGGFDEKLFF
.,TRBV30,.,TRBJ2-1,TGTGCCTGGACCTATTCAAGCTCCTACAATGAGCAGTTCTTC,CAWTYSSSYNEQFF
.,TRBV9,.,TRBJ2-5,TGTGCCAGCAGCGTAGTTCCCTACCAAGAGACCCAGTACTTC,CASSVVPYQETQYF
TRBD2,TRBV7-6,few,TRBJ2-7,TGTGCCAGCAGCGAAGAACTAGCGGGAGTCACCCACGAGCAGTACTTC,CASSEELAGVTHEQYF
.,TRBV19,.,TRBJ1-1,TGTGCCAGTAGTATAAAGGTCAACACTGAAGCTTTCTTT,CASSIKVNTEAFF
.,TRBV18,.,TRBJ2-5,TGTGCCAGCTCACCTGAGGGCTGGGAAAGCAAAGAGACCCAGTACTTC,CASSPEGWESKETQYF
.,TRBV30,.,TRBJ2-1,TGTGCCTGGAGTGTAGGGCTAGCGAACAATGAGCAGTTCTTC,CAWSVGLANNEQFF
TRBD1,TRBV4-3,.,TRBJ1-2,TGCGCCAGCAGCCAAGATGGGACAGGGGGCAACTATGGCTACACCTTC,CASSQDGTGGNYGYTF